This passage covers 15 T cell receptor beta chains from one sample sequenced in a study of T-cell memory formation after mild COVID-19. From the 5' RACE reads, TCRdb called clonotypes with MiXCR, one entry per CDR3 protein. Of some 290,000 distinct CDR3 sequences listed, about 16% are singletons. The sequenced sample was PBMCs or a T cell subset sorted from them (not recorded which). All receptors come from a young man who had mild COVID-19 (a few samples of this study predate the infection). Cell type and time point are not known.

This clonotype turned up a few times. The chain has TRBV4-2 and TRBJ1-2, with no clear D. The CDR3 sequence is 15 residues long. From germline, CDR1 is LGHNA and CDR2 YNFKEQ. With 0 bases removed from V and 5 bases from J, the gap between germline ends came to 13 bases. The CDR3 bases are TGTGCCAGCAGCCAAGAAGAGACGGGCGGGTATGGCTACACCTTC. This gives the protein CASSQEETGGYGYTF.

This clonotype was observed a few times. The chain links TRBV7-9 to TRBJ2-7; tentatively, D is TRBD1 or TRBD2 (6 bases each). The CDR3 has 13 residues. Germline assignment: CDR1 SEHNR and CDR2 FQNEAQ (reference sequence). Deletions cut 7 bases from V and 5 bases from J, with 15 bases between. The CDR3 reads CASTGWGAHEQYF. CDR3 sequence (DNA): TGTGCCAGCACTGGTTGGGGGGCACACGAGCAGTACTTC.

This clonotype has only a few counts. V is TRBV7-8 and J is TRBJ1-6; D not resolved. Germline lookup yields CDR1 SGHVS and CDR2 FQNEAQ. This CDR3 is built from 17 residues. V was pared by 0 bases and J by 7 bases, with 16 bases between. The CDR3: CASSLATAYNRNSPLHF. The CDR3 coding sequence is TGTGCCAGCAGCTTAGCGACGGCTTACAACCGAAATTCACCCCTCCACTTT.

This clonotype was seen only a few times. The V and J genes are TRBV7-9 and TRBJ1-2; D is unresolved. Germline V gene data show CDR1 as SEHNR and CDR2 as FQNEAQ (reference sequence). Trimming took off 1 base at V and 7 bases at J, with 16 bases between the two ends. CDR3 length: 15 residues. The CDR3 DNA is TGTGCCAGCAGCTTAGAGTCGGGTTCTGCTTTTGGCTACACCTTC. Translated, it gives CASSLESGSAFGYTF.

The rearrangement links TRBV12-3 or TRBV12-4 to TRBJ1-5, with D tentatively TRBD1 (5 bases). Trimming took 6 bases from V and 4 from J, leaving 10 bases between them. The CDR3 is 13 amino acids. The chain's CDR3 is CASSLHRNQPQHF. The DNA for the CDR3 is TGTGCCAGCAGCCTCCACAGGAATCAGCCCCAGCATTTT.

This clonotype was picked up many times. The CDR3: CASSRQGQGNIDEQFF. The DNA of the CDR3 is TGCGCCAGCAGCCGACAAGGACAGGGGAATATCGATGAGCAGTTCTTC. V gene TRBV5-1 combines with J gene TRBJ2-1; 9 bases are a match to TRBD1. The CDR3 totals 16 residues. Germline V CDR1 and CDR2: SGHRS, YFSETQ. Trimming removed 4 bases from V and 8 bases from J; junction bases left unmatched: 13.

In this sample, this clonotype turned up once. The CDR3 spells CASSNPARGGYTF. The CDR3 nucleotides are TGTGCCAGCAGCAACCCCGCCCGCGGTGGCTACACCTTC. V gene TRBV12-3 or TRBV12-4 combines with J gene TRBJ1-2; D is uncertain. Trimming stripped 6 bases from V and 7 bases from J, with 15 bases between. The CDR3 covers 13 residues.

In this sample, this clonotype turned up many times. This chain connects TRBV4-1 to TRBJ2-4; D call uncertain. The CDR3 is 15 amino acids. Trimming removed 1 base at V and 0 bases at J, with 7 bases between. Germline-derived CDR1 and CDR2 are MGHRA and YSYEKL. The CDR3: CASSQGLGAKNIQYF. CDR3 bases: TGCGCCAGCAGCCAAGGGCTGGGAGCCAAAAACATTCAGTACTTC.

The gene calls are TRBV7-9 and TRBJ1-4, with D tentatively TRBD1 (5 bases). Trimming left V 2 bases short and J 11 bases short, with 18 bases between. Germline V gene lookup returns CDR1 SEHNR and CDR2 FQNEAQ (reference sequence). The CDR3 totals 15 residues. The CDR3, as DNA: TGTGCCAGCAGCTTACACGCCCGAGTGGGGCCGAAACTGTTTTTT. Protein: CASSLHARVGPKLFF. Full variable domain (outside the CDR3, taken from reference TRBV7-9 and TRBJ1-4): DTGVSQNPRHKITKRGQNVTFRCDPISEHNRLYWYRQTLGQGPEFLTYFQNEAQLEKSRLLSDRFSAERPKGSFSTLEIQRTEQGDSAMYLCASSLHARVGPKLFFGSGTQLSVL.

This clonotype appeared a few times. The V and J genes are TRBV2 and TRBJ1-6, with D maybe TRBD1 (5 bases). The germline CDR1 and CDR2 sequences are SNHLY and FYNNEI. Trimming cost V 7 bases and J 5 bases, with 12 bases left between them. The CDR3 runs to 14 residues. Written as DNA, the CDR3 is TGTGCCAGCAAGACCGACAGCCATAATTCACCCCTCCACTTT. It encodes CASKTDSHNSPLHF. Using reference TRBV2 and TRBJ1-6 for the parts outside the CDR3, the full variable domain is EPEVTQTPSHQVTQMGQEVILRCVPISNHLYFYWYRQILGQKVEFLVSFYNNEISEKSEIFDDQFSVERPDGSNFTLKIRSTKLEDSAMYFCASKTDSHNSPLHFGNGTRLTVT.

This clonotype occurred a few times. The gene calls are TRBV7-9 and TRBJ1-1, with TRBD1 as a possible D gene (5 bases). The germline CDR1 and CDR2 sequences are SEHNR and FQNEAQ (reference sequence). The CDR3 covers 15 residues. V lost 5 bases and J 3 bases, leaving 16 bases between the germline ends. Here the CDR3 DNA reads TGTGCCAGCAGCCCCTCGATTGGGACCCACACTGAAGCTTTCTTT. Its translation is CASSPSIGTHTEAFF.

V usage is TRBV5-1 and J usage is TRBJ2-1; D gene uncertain. Trimming took off 3 bases at V and 0 bases at J, with 16 bases between the two ends. CDR3 length: 17 residues. The germline CDR1 and CDR2 sequences are SGHRS and YFSETQ. The CDR3 sequence: CASSSTDFVSSYNEQFF. Written as DNA, the CDR3 is TGCGCCAGCAGCTCGACTGACTTCGTGAGCTCCTACAATGAGCAGTTCTTC.

This clonotype was recorded at least ten times. The J gene is TRBJ2-3, the V gene TRBV4-2; 10 bases are shared with TRBD2. Germline V lookup: CDR1 LGHNA, CDR2 YNFKEQ. The CDR3 runs 15 residues. Trimming at V came to 4 bases and at J to 2 bases, leaving 3 bases not matched to a gene. This CDR3 is CASSPGLANTDTQYF. CDR3 sequence (DNA): TGTGCCAGCAGCCCGGGACTAGCGAACACAGATACGCAGTATTTT.

In its sample, this clonotype was seen a few times. The chain has TRBV15 and TRBJ2-1; 8 positions agree with TRBD2. CDR1 LNHNV and CDR2 YYDKDF come from the germline V gene (reference sequence). V shed 0 bases and J 8 bases; nucleotides not matched to a gene: 9. There are 16 residues in the CDR3. The CDR3 protein is CATSRDLAGGLDEQFF. The CDR3 nucleotides are TGTGCCACCAGCAGAGATTTGGCGGGGGGCCTTGATGAGCAGTTCTTC.

Only a few counts were recorded for this clonotype. The genes are TRBV5-6 and TRBJ2-1; D perhaps matches TRBD1 (5 bases). The germline CDR1 and CDR2 sequences are SGHDT and YYEEEE. V was clipped by 6 bases and J by 3 bases, with 13 bases between them. The CDR3 covers 14 residues. For the CDR3, the DNA is TGTGCCAGCATCAAGGGGTCCAGCTACAATGAGCAGTTCTTC. This translates into CASIKGSSYNEQFF. The full variable domain, in which reference TRBV5-6 and TRBJ2-1 provide the parts outside the CDR3, is DAGVTQSPTHLIKTRGQQVTLRCSPKSGHDTVSWYQQALGQGPQFIFQYYEEEERQRGNFPDRFSGHQFPNYSSELNVNALLLGDSALYLCASIKGSSYNEQFFGPGTRLTVL.